The 4 T cell receptor beta chains below were found in one sample sequenced in a study of identical twins. TCRdb re-called the 5' RACE reads through MiXCR, storing one row per CDR3 protein. Seen here are some 1,700,000 distinct CDR3 sequences, under 35% observed once, and the top ten hold under 0.35%. What was sequenced was cord blood. These receptors were collected from a newborn girl in good health.

V gene TRBV28 combines with J gene TRBJ2-7; TRBD1 or TRBD2 may be the D gene (5 bases each). The CDR3 has 14 amino acids. Germline CDR1 reads MDHEN; CDR2 reads SYDVKM. The V end was cut by 5 bases, the J end by 4 bases, with 15 bases between. This CDR3 is CASSPPREIYEQYF. The CDR3, as DNA: TGTGCCAGCAGTCCCCCCAGGGAGATTTACGAGCAGTACTTC.

This clonotype was detected only a few times. The rearrangement uses TRBV7-9 and TRBJ1-6; tentatively, D is TRBD1 (6 bases). From germline, CDR1 is SEHNR and CDR2 FQNEAQ (reference sequence). The CDR3 has 15 amino acids. Trimming shortened V by 3 bases and J by 5 bases, and 11 bases separated the two germline ends. The CDR3 DNA reads TGTGCCAGCAGCTTCTCACGGGGGCATAATTCACCCCTCCACTTT. Its protein product is CASSFSRGHNSPLHF. Using reference TRBV7-9 and TRBJ1-6 for the parts outside the CDR3, the full variable domain is DTGVSQNPRHKITKRGQNVTFRCDPISEHNRLYWYRQTLGQGPEFLTYFQNEAQLEKSRLLSDRFSAERPKGSFSTLEIQRTEQGDSAMYLCASSFSRGHNSPLHFGNGTRLTVT.

This clonotype was observed a handful of times. The rearrangement uses TRBV14 and TRBJ2-3; D not certain. The CDR3 contains 13 residues. Between the trimmed V and J ends, which lost 1 base and 4 bases, there was a span of 6 bases. Germline V gene lookup returns CDR1 SGHDN and CDR2 FVKESK. The CDR3 protein is CASSQVWSDTQYF. The CDR3, as DNA: TGTGCCAGCAGCCAAGTTTGGTCAGATACGCAGTATTTT.

The rearrangement joins TRBV3-1 to TRBJ2-5; perhaps TRBD1 as D (6 bases). The CDR3 is 14 amino acids. Germline V gene lookup returns CDR1 LGHDT and CDR2 YNNKEL (reference sequence). V was shortened by 0 bases and J by 4 bases, with 9 bases between the two germline ends. The CDR3 nucleotides read TGTGCCAGCAGCCAAGATTTGACAGGAGAGACCCAGTACTTC. Amino acids: CASSQDLTGETQYF.